The rows below give T cell receptor beta chains drawn from one sample of a study of shared clonotypes between healthy human individuals. Libraries were prepared by immunoSEQ multiplex PCR; TCRdb keeps only in-frame clonotypes and omits some of them. This sample has approximately 2.5 million clones, with around 94% found just once. Material: naive CD4+ T cells sorted from blood. The receptors were gathered from a man aged 18 to 30 in good health. CDR3s include the opening cysteine and the closing phenylalanine or tryptophan. D genes are given only for firm matches. Size values are once, few and many counts, or a class for expanded clones, and some rows have none.

j_call d_call v_call clone_size cdr3_aa cdr3_nt
TRBJ2-3 NA TRBV7-9 NA CASRSDSDTQYF TGTGCCAGCAGATCTGACTCGGATACGCAGTATTTT
TRBJ2-7 TRBD1 TRBV19 NA CASSIDPGQGGGYEQYF TGTGCCAGTAGTATAGATCCCGGACAGGGGGGAGGTTACGAGCAGTACTTC
TRBJ1-1 NA TRBV5-1 once CASSLSQGETEAFF TGCGCCAGCAGCCTTTCACAGGGAGAAACTGAAGCTTTCTTT
TRBJ2-5 NA TRBV18 NA CASSPGTAQETQYF TGTGCCAGCTCACCAGGGACGGCACAAGAGACCCAGTACTTC
TRBJ2-5 TRBD2 TRBV18 NA CASSPSTSGETQYF TGTGCCAGCTCACCCTCGACTAGCGGTGAGACCCAGTACTTC
TRBJ1-5 TRBD1 TRBV19 NA CASSPGQGQPQHF TGTGCCAGTAGTCCAGGACAGGGTCAGCCCCAGCATTTT
TRBJ2-7 NA TRBV10-2 NA CATGELTGFVEQYF TGCGCCACAGGGGAGCTGACAGGTTTTGTCGAGCAGTACTTC
TRBJ2-6 NA TRBV10-3 NA CAISEQPSGANVLTF TGTGCCATCAGTGAGCAACCCTCTGGGGCCAACGTCCTGACTTTC
TRBJ2-5 NA TRBV9 NA CASSVEGNRETQYF TGTGCCAGCAGCGTAGAAGGTAATCGAGAGACCCAGTACTTC
TRBJ1-2 NA TRBV7-2 NA CASSSGLTYYGYTF TGTGCCAGCAGCTCCGGACTGACCTACTATGGCTACACCTTC
TRBJ1-4 NA TRBV7-2 NA CASSLGGTNNEKLFF TGTGCCAGCAGCTTAGGGGGGACAAACAATGAAAAACTGTTTTTT
TRBJ2-3 NA TRBV1 NA CTSSPRTSGGSGLGTDTQYF TGCACCAGCAGCCCCAGGACTAGCGGGGGCTCGGGGCTAGGCACAGATACGCAGTATTTT
TRBJ1-2 NA TRBV18 NA CASSPSTGRNGYYGYTF TGTGCCAGCTCACCTTCGACAGGAAGGAACGGGTACTATGGCTACACCTTC
TRBJ2-2 NA TRBV10-3 NA CAISESRLRPGAAGELFF TGTGCCATCAGTGAGTCGAGATTGAGGCCAGGGGCTGCCGGGGAGCTGTTTTTT
TRBJ2-1 NA TRBV6-5 NA CASSPTGTPYNEQFF TGTGCCAGCAGCCCAACAGGGACCCCCTACAATGAGCAGTTCTTC
TRBJ2-1 NA TRBV12-5 NA CASGLVALNEQFF TGTGCTAGTGGTTTGGTAGCCCTAAACGAGCAGTTCTTC
TRBJ2-7 TRBD1 TRBV6-5 NA CASSRGQGASEQYF TGTGCCAGCAGCCGAGGACAGGGGGCTTCCGAGCAGTACTTC
TRBJ1-1 NA TRBV29-1 NA CSGRSGPTEAFF TGCAGCGGCAGATCAGGGCCCACTGAAGCTTTCTTT
TRBJ2-1 NA TRBV6-5 NA CASRRDTSTQFF TGTGCCAGCAGGCGGGACACTTCGACGCAGTTCTTC
TRBJ2-7 TRBD2 TRBV11-2 few CASSPIAGAGNEQYF TGTGCCAGCAGCCCCATAGCGGGAGCTGGCAACGAGCAGTACTTC
TRBJ2-1 TRBD2 TRBV6-5 NA CASSSGTSGNNEQFF TGTGCCAGCAGCTCCGGGACTAGCGGGAACAATGAGCAGTTCTTC
TRBJ2-4 NA TRBV29-1 NA CSVESEVNIQYF TGCAGCGTTGAATCGGAGGTAAACATTCAGTACTTC
TRBJ1-3 TRBD1 TRBV30 once CALRQGGNTIYF TGTGCCTTGAGACAGGGGGGAAACACCATATATTTT
TRBJ1-6 NA TRBV9 NA CASSVGGANSPLHF TGTGCCAGCAGCGTAGGGGGGGCCAATTCACCCCTCCACTTT
TRBJ2-1 TRBD2 TRBV6-6 NA CATLPGGGAYNEQFF TGTGCCACCCTACCGGGGGGAGGGGCCTACAATGAGCAGTTCTTC
TRBJ2-5 NA TRBV4-1 NA CASSQEVNGETQYF TGCGCCAGCAGCCAAGAAGTGAATGGGGAGACCCAGTACTTC
TRBJ2-2 NA TRBV9 NA CASSVGNTGELFF TGTGCCAGCAGCGTAGGTAACACCGGGGAGCTGTTTTTT
TRBJ1-3 NA TRBV7-9 few CASSSPSDGTGNTIYF TGTGCCAGCAGCTCGCCCTCGGACGGTACTGGAAACACCATATATTTT
TRBJ2-7 TRBD2 TRBV4-1 NA CASSQLAGGFSREQYF TGCGCCAGCAGCCAGTTGGCGGGGGGGTTTTCGCGCGAGCAGTACTTC
TRBJ2-2 TRBD2 TRBV10-3 NA CAISESPSGGQLFF TGTGCCATCAGTGAGTCGCCTAGCGGGGGGCAGCTGTTTTTT
TRBJ1-1 NA TRBV6-1 NA CASSSDWVKAFF TGTGCCAGCAGTTCAGACTGGGTTAAAGCTTTCTTT
TRBJ1-5 NA TRBV5-6 NA CASSLAEQALKGRPQHF TGTGCCAGCAGCTTAGCAGAACAGGCCCTTAAAGGGCGGCCCCAGCATTTT